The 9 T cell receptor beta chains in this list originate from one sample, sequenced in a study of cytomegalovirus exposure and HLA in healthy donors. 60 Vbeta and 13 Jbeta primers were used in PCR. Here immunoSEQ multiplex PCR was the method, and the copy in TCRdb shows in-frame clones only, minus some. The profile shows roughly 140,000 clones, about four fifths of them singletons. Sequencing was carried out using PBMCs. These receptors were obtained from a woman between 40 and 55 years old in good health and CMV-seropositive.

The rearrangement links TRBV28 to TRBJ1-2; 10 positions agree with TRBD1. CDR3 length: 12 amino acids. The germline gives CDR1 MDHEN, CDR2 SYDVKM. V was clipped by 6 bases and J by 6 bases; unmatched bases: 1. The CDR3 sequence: CASRTGGDGYTF. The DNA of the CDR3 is TGTGCCAGCAGGACAGGGGGCGATGGCTACACCTTC.

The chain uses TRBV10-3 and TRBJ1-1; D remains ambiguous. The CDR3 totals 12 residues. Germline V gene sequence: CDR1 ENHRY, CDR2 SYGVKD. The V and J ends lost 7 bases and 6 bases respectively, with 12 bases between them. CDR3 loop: CAITESGAEAFF. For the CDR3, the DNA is TGTGCCATCACGGAGTCCGGGGCTGAAGCTTTCTTT.

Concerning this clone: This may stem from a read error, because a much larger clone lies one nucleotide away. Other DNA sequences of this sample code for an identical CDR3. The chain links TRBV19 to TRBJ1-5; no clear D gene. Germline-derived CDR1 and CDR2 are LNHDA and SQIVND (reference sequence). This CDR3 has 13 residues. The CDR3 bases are TGTGCCAGTAAGGTCCCTGGAGATCAGCCACAGCATTTT. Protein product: CASKVPGDQPQHF.

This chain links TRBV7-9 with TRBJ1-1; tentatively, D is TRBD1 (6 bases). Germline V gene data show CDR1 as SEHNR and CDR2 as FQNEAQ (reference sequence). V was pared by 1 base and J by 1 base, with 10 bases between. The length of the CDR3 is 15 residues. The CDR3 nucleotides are TGTGCCAGCAGCTTAGGTGACAGGAGGAACACTGAAGCTTTCTTT. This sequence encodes CASSLGDRRNTEAFF.

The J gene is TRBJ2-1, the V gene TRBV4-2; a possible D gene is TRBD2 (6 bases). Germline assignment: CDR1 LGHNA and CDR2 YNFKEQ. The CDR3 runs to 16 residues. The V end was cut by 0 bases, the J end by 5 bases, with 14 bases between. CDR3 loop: CASSQDWRAVDNEQFF. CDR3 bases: TGTGCCAGCAGCCAAGATTGGAGGGCTGTGGACAATGAGCAGTTCTTC.

The CDR3 spells CASSGTPGTSIPNEQFF. The DNA for the CDR3 is TGCGCCAGCAGCGGCACGCCCGGGACTAGCATCCCCAATGAGCAGTTCTTC. This chain links TRBV5-1 with TRBJ2-1, with 9 bases identical to TRBD2. J gave up 6 bases and V 4 bases, and 14 bases lay outside the gene matches. The CDR3 extends over 17 amino acids. CDR1 is SGHRS and CDR2 is YFSETQ in the germline V gene.

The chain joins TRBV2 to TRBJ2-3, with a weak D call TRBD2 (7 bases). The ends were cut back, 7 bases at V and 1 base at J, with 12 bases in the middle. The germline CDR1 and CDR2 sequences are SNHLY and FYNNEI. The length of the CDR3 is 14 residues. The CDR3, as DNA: TGTGCCAGCATGGAGGGGGGGGGCACAGATACGCAGTATTTT. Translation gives CASMEGGGTDTQYF.

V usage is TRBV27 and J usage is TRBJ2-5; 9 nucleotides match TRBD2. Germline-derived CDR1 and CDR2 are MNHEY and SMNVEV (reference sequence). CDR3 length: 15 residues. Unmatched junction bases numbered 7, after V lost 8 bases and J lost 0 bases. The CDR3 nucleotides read TGTGCCAGCTGGAGGGCTAGCGGGGACCAAGAGACCCAGTACTTC. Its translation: CASWRASGDQETQYF.

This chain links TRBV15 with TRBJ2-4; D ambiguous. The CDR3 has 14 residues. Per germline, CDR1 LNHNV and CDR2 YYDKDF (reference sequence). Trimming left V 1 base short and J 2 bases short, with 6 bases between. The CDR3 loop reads CATSRANPKNIQYF. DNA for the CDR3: TGTGCCACCAGCAGAGCTAATCCCAAAAACATTCAGTACTTC.